This T cell receptor (beta chain) comes out of a study of blood T cell repertoires in COVID-19. About the study: PBMCs, B-cell-depleted T cells, or T cells were the source of the cDNA or gDNA that made up the material.

There are 16 residues in the CDR3. TCRdb's table, derived via immunoSEQ multiplex PCR, lists solely in-frame clones and lacks some. The sample includes about 180,000 clones, approximately 85% of them seen just once. This receptor was identified in a man aged 60-69 years with acute or convalescent COVID-19. The chain uses TRBV21-1 and TRBJ2-3; TRBD2 reflects the table's D call only, with no check against the DNA. TRBV21-1 corresponds to a pseudogene. Sequenced material: peripheral blood. DNA for the CDR3: TGTGCCAGCAGCAGCATTAGCGGAAGAGGTACAGATACGCAGTATTTT. Translation: CASSSISGRGTDTQYF.